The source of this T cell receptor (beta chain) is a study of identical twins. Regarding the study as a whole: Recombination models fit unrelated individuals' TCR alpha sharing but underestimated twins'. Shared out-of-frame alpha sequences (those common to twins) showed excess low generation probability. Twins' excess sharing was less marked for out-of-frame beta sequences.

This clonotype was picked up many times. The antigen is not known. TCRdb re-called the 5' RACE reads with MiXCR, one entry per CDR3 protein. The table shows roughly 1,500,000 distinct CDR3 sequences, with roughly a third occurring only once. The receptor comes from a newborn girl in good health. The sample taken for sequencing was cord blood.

CDR3 coding DNA: TGCAGCGTCGTACTAGCGGGAGGCCCTACTGCCTACAATGAGCAGTTCTTC. It specifies CSVVLAGGPTAYNEQFF. The chain has TRBV29-1 and TRBJ2-1; 12 nucleotides agree with TRBD2. Germline CDR1 reads SQVTM; CDR2 reads ANQGSEA. This CDR3 comprises 17 residues. J gave up 2 bases and V 6 bases, and 11 bases lay outside the gene matches.